This T cell receptor (beta chain) appears in the sequencing data of a study of cytomegalovirus exposure and HLA in healthy donors. Findings and caveats of the study: It was confirmed in vitro that three of the CMV-associated chains were specific for CMV antigens. Association with HLA alleles at 0.05 false discovery rate was found for 16,951 TCR beta sequences in a later analysis.

CDR1 is DFQATT, CDR2 SNEGSKA, per germline (reference sequence). Trimming took 1 base from V and 9 from J, leaving 10 bases between them. The CDR3 totals 11 residues. Donors were nominally healthy when sampled, though unrecorded immune exposures were likely. This clone was seen a few times. Its target is unknown. It was with 60 Vbeta and 13 Jbeta primers that the PCR ran. Only in-frame clones appear in the TCRdb table, and some are missing; sequencing was by immunoSEQ multiplex PCR. The sample records some 150,000 clones, approximately 81% being singletons. The TCR originated in a woman aged 18-29 years in good health and CMV-seronegative. The chain carries TRBV20-1 and TRBJ2-7; D not certain. The sample comprised PBMCs. In DNA form, the CDR3 reads TGCAGTGCTAGAGTCATCCTCAGGCAGTACTTC. Residues: CSARVILRQYF.